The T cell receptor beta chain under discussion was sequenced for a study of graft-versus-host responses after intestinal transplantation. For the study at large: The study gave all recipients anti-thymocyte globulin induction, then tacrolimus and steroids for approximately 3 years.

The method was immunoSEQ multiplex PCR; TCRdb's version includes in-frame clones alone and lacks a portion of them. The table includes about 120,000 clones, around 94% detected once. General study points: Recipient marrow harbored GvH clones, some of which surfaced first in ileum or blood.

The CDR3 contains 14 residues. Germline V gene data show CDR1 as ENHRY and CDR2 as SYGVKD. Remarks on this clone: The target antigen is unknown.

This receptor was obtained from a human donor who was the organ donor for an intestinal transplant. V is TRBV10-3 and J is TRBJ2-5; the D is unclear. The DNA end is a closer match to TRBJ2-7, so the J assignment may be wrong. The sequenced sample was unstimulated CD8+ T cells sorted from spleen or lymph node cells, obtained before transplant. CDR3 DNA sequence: TGTGCCATCAGTATCACAGACACGACCTACGAGCAGTACTTC. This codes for CAISITDTTYEQYF.